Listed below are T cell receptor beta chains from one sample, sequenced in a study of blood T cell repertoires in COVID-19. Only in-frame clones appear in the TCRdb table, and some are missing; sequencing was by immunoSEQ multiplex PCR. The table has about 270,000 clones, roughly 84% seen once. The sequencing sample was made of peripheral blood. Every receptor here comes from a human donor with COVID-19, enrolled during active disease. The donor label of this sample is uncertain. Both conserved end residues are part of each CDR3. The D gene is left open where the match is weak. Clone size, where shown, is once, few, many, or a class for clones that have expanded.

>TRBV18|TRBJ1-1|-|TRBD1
TGTGCCAGCTACCCGGGACAGATGAACACTGAAGCTTTCTTT
CASYPGQMNTEAFF
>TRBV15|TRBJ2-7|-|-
TGTGCCACCAGCAGAGATTCGGCGGGTACCTCCTACGAGCAGTACTTC
CATSRDSAGTSYEQYF
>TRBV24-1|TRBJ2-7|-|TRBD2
TGTGCCACCAGTGAGCCCCCGGGACTAGCGGACGCGGGGGGGCAGTACTTC
CATSEPPGLADAGGQYF
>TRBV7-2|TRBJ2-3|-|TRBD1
TGTGCCAGCAGCCCCGGACAGGGCCGAGATACGCAGTATTTT
CASSPGQGRDTQYF
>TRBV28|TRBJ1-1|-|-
TGTGCCAGCAGTTTTTTAGGAGGAGGTACTGAAGCTTTCTTT
CASSFLGGGTEAFF
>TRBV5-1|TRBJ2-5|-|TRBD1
TGCGCCACCAGCCGGGACAGGGGACACGAGACCCAGTACTTC
CATSRDRGHETQYF
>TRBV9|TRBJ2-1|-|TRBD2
TGTGCCAGCAGCGTATTACTAGCGGGAGAGGTTGAGCAGTTCTTC
CASSVLLAGEVEQFF
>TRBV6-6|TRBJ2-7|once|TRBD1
TGTGCCAGCAGTTACTTTGAGGGGACAGGGGGCTACGAGCAGTACTTC
CASSYFEGTGGYEQYF
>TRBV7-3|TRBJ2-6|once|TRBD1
TGTGCCAGCAGCCTACTAGGGGGCGCTGGGGCCAACGTCCTGACTTTC
CASSLLGGAGANVLTF
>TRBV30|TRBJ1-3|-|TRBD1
TGTGCCTGGAGTGCCCAATTACAGGGGTACAGAAACACCATATATTTT
CAWSAQLQGYRNTIYF
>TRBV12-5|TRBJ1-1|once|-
TGTGCTAGTGCCTCAGGGTTTTTGTACACTGAAGCTTTCTTT
CASASGFLYTEAFF
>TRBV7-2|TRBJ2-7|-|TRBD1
TGTGCCAGCAGCTTAAGACAGGGGGAATGGGAGCAGTACTTC
CASSLRQGEWEQYF
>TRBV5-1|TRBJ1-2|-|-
TGCGCCAGCAGCGTTTGGTCCCGGCAGGGGTTTAACTATGGCTACACCTTC
CASSVWSRQGFNYGYTF
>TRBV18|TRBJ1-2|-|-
TGTGCCAGCTCACCACCGGAGTCCGTCTATGGCTACACCTTC
CASSPPESVYGYTF
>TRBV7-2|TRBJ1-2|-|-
TGTGCCAGCAGCTTAGTTTGGGGGGATAATGGCTACACCTTC
CASSLVWGDNGYTF
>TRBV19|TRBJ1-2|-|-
TGTGCCAGTAGTACGCGGTCAGGGGTGGCTGGCTACACCTTC
CASSTRSGVAGYTF
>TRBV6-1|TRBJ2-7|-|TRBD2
TGTGCCAGCAGTGAACTAGCGGTTCGTTTCTACGAGCAGTACTTC
CASSELAVRFYEQYF
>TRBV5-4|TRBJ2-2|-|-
TGTGCCAGCAATCCGGGAGATCCGAACACCGGGGAGCTGTTTTTT
CASNPGDPNTGELFF
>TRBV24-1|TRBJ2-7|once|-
TGTGCCACCAGTGACTCGGGACTCCGGAGCTCCTACGAGCAGTACTTC
CATSDSGLRSSYEQYF
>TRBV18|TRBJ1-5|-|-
TGTGCCAGCTCACGGGCGGGAAATCAGCCCCAGCATTTT
CASSRAGNQPQHF
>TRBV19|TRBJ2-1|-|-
TGTGCCAGTAGGTCTTTTACAGGGATCAATGAGCAGTTCTTC
CASRSFTGINEQFF
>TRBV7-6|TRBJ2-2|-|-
TGTGCCAGCAGCTTAGATCAGGGCGGGGAGCTGTTTTTT
CASSLDQGGELFF
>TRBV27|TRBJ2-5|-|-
TGTGCCAGCAGTCAACTTCAAGAGACCCAGTACTTC
CASSQLQETQYF
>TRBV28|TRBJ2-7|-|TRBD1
TGTGCCAGCAGTTATCCGGGACAGACACTGTACGAGCAGTACTTC
CASSYPGQTLYEQYF
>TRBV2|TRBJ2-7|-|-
TGTGCCAGCAGTCCGGACATCTCATACGAGCAGTACTTC
CASSPDISYEQYF
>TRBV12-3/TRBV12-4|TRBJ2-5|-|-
TGTGCCAGCCTTAGGGGTGTGGAGACCCAGTACTTC
CASLRGVETQYF
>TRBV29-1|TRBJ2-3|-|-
TGCAGCGTTAGCACAGGCCCCACAGATACGCAGTATTTT
CSVSTGPTDTQYF
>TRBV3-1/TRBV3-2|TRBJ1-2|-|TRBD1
TGTGCCAGCACCACGGGCCGGACAGGCCGTAACTATGGCTACACCTTC
CASTTGRTGRNYGYTF
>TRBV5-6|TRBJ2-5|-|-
TGTGCCAGCAGGGTTGCCGGGCCGCCCTCCGCGGGGACCCAGTACTTC
CASRVAGPPSAGTQYF
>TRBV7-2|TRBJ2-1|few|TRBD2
TGTGCCAGCAGCTTAGTAGGGGCTAGCGGGTCCTACAATGAGCAGTTCTTC
CASSLVGASGSYNEQFF
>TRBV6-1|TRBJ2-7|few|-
TGTGCCAGCAGTGACAACTCTCCCTACGAGCAGTACTTC
CASSDNSPYEQYF
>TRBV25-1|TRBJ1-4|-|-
TGTGCCAGCAGTGATGGGAGGGCGGAAAAACTGTTTTTT
CASSDGRAEKLFF
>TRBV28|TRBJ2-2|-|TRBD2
TGTGCCAGCAAAACAGCGGGAATGTCCGGGGAGCTGTTTTTT
CASKTAGMSGELFF
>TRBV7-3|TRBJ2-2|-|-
TGTGCCAGCAGCTTAACCCCCCGGGCGGACTACGGGGAGCTGTTTTTT
CASSLTPRADYGELFF
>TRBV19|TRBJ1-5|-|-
TGTGCCAGTAGTATCTCCACTGCTAGCAATCAGCCCCAGCATTTT
CASSISTASNQPQHF
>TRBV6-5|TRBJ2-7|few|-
TGTGCCAGCAAGGAGAGTTCTTCCTACGAGCAGTACTTC
CASKESSSYEQYF
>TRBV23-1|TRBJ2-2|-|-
TGCGCCAGCAGTCCCCCCTTTAAGTCGAGCGCTAAAAACACCGGGGAGCTGTTTTTT
CASSPPFKSSAKNTGELFF
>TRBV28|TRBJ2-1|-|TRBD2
TGTGCCAGCAGTACTCAGACTAGCGGGGGCTACAATGAGCAGTTCTTC
CASSTQTSGGYNEQFF
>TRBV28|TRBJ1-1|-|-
TGTGCCAGCAGGGGGGGGCAGAGGCACACTGAAGCTTTCTTT
CASRGGQRHTEAFF
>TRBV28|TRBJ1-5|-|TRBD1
TGTGCCAGCACGACAGGGGGCCAGCCCCAGCATTTT
CASTTGGQPQHF
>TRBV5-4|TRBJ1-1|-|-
TGTGCCAGCAGCTTGGCGGGGTCGTATACTGAAGCTTTCTTT
CASSLAGSYTEAFF
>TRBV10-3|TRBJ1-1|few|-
TGTGCCACCACCATGGAGCTTCTGAACACTGAAGCTTTCTTT
CATTMELLNTEAFF
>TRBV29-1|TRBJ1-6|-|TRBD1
TGCAGCGTTGGCGGACAGGGAAATTCACCCCTCCACTTT
CSVGGQGNSPLHF
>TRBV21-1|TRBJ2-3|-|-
TGTGCCAGCAGCAAGGAGACAGGAGCTAGCACAGATACGCAGTATTTT
CASSKETGASTDTQYF
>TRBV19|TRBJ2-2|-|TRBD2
TGTGCGACCGGCTCCCTAGCGGGAGCGAACACCGGGGAGCTGTTTTTT
CATGSLAGANTGELFF
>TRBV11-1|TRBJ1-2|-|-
TGTGCCAGCAGCCTGGACTTGGGGTATGGCTACACCTTC
CASSLDLGYGYTF
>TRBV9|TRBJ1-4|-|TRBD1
TGTGCCAGCAGCGCCCGACAGGGGGCGGCCCCGGGTGAAAAACTGTTTTTT
CASSARQGAAPGEKLFF
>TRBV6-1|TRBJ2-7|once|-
TGTGCCAGCAGTGACCCCGGCGGCCTTAGCTCCTACGAGCAGTACTTC
CASSDPGGLSSYEQYF
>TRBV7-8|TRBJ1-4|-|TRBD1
TGTGCCAGCAGCGAGAGGACAGGGACAGATGAAAAACTGTTTTTT
CASSERTGTDEKLFF
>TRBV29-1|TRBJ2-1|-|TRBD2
TGCAGCGTGACTAGCGGGAACCCGTACAATGAGCAGTTCTTC
CSVTSGNPYNEQFF
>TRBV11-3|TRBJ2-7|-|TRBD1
TGTGCCAGCAGCTTAGATATTACAGGGGTAAACGAGCAGTACTTC
CASSLDITGVNEQYF
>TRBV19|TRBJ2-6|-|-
TGTGCCAGTAGTATCAATACAGGCTCTGGGGCCAACGTCCTGACTTTC
CASSINTGSGANVLTF
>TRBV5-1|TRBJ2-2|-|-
TGCGCCAGCAGCTCGGGAGGACAGTCCGGGGAGCTGTTTTTT
CASSSGGQSGELFF
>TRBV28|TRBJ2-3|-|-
TGTGCCAGCCTACTCGTACCGGGCACAGATACGCAGTATTTT
CASLLVPGTDTQYF
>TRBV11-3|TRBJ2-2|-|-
TGTGCCAGCAGCCTATCGGGACTGGGCACCGGGGAGCTGTTTTTT
CASSLSGLGTGELFF
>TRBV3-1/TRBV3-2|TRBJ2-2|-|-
TGTGCCAGCAGCCAAGGAGCCACCGGGGAGCTGTTTTTT
CASSQGATGELFF
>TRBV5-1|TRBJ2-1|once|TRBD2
TGCGCCAGCAGCTTGAGGGGACTAGCGGGAGGCAATGAGCAGTTCTTC
CASSLRGLAGGNEQFF